Below, 22 T cell receptor beta chains from the same sample are listed, as sequenced in a study of T cell responses to AZD1222 COVID-19 vaccine. Clones were sequenced by immunoSEQ multiplex PCR, and TCRdb holds only the in-frame ones, with some missing. Altogether around 160,000 clones are present, approximately 90% being singletons, with the ten largest covering more than 12%. The sequences come from peripheral blood, collected on day 0 of AZD1222 vaccination. Receptors originate from an adult in good health.

This chain uses TRBV30 with TRBJ2-1; TRBD1 might be the D (7 bases). The ends were cut back, 4 bases at V and 8 bases at J, with 24 bases in the middle. This CDR3 region has 16 residues. CDR1 and CDR2 from the germline V gene are GTSNPN and SVGIG (reference sequence). This chain's CDR3 is CAWTPGGLPRSHEQFF. CDR3 coding DNA: TGTGCCTGGACACCAGGGGGACTCCCTCGTTCCCATGAGCAGTTCTTC. The full variable domain, its missing parts supplied by reference TRBV30 and TRBJ2-1, is SQTIHQWPATLVQPVGSPLSLECTVEGTSNPNLYWYRQAAGRGLQLLFYSVGIGQISSEVPQNLSASRPQDRQFILSSKKLLLSDSGFYLCAWTPGGLPRSHEQFFGPGTRLTVL.

The chain carries TRBV7-3 and TRBJ2-2, with 7 bases lining up with TRBD2. Looked up from germline, CDR1 is SGHTA and CDR2 is FQGTGA. V shed 4 bases, J shed 10 bases, and the junction held 18 bases outside the gene matches. The CDR3 is 17 residues long. CDR3 coding DNA: TGTGCCAGCAGCTCCGACTATACGCGGGGGATTGCCGAGGAGCTGTTTTTT. Amino acids: CASSSDYTRGIAEELFF.

This clone was detected only a few times. The V gene is TRBV7-2, the J gene TRBJ1-4; D gene uncertain. Trimming took 1 base from V and 8 from J, leaving 8 bases between them. In germline, CDR1 is SGHTA, CDR2 FQGNSA. The CDR3 has 13 residues. The chain's CDR3 is CASSLVAGEKLFF. Here the CDR3 DNA reads TGTGCCAGCAGCTTAGTGGCTGGCGAAAAACTGTTTTTT.

The rearrangement uses TRBV6-5 and TRBJ1-6; no definite D call. This CDR3 region has 16 residues. Trimming shortened V by 2 bases and J by 0 bases, and 8 bases separated the two germline ends. CDR1 and CDR2 (germline): MNHEY, SVGAGI. CDR3 amino acids: CASSYAGSSYNSPLHF. DNA of the CDR3: TGTGCCAGCAGTTACGCAGGTAGCTCCTATAATTCACCCCTCCACTTT.

V and J are TRBV2 and TRBJ2-2; the match to TRBD1 covers 8 bases. V dropped 8 bases and J dropped 0; count of bases not matched to a gene: 2. Germline V gives CDR1 SNHLY, CDR2 FYNNEI. The CDR3 is made up of 14 amino acids. The CDR3: CASGGQANTGELFF. Written as DNA, the CDR3 is TGTGCCAGCGGGGGACAGGCGAACACCGGGGAGCTGTTTTTT.

DNA for the CDR3: TGCGCCAGCAGCTTGACCTCCGGGACTAGCGGGTCTATCGACAATGAGCAGTTCTTC. Amino acid sequence: CASSLTSGTSGSIDNEQFF. The rearrangement joins TRBV5-1 to TRBJ2-1; TRBD2 matches at 12 bases. This CDR3 comprises 19 residues. CDR1 SGHRS and CDR2 YFSETQ come from the germline V gene. Trimming removed 1 base from V and 5 bases from J; junction bases left unmatched: 13.

This clone was found once. Its ends do not fully match the called genes, so a read error is possible. The chain links TRBV10-3 to TRBJ1-6, with D hard to call. The CDR3 runs to 15 residues. The germline CDR1 and CDR2 sequences are ENHRY and SYGVKD. DNA of the CDR3: TGTGCCATCAGTGAGCTTGGAGGGAATAATTCACCCCTCCGCTTT. It translates to CAISELGGNNSPLRF.

This chain connects TRBV29-1 to TRBJ2-7, with 8 bases that match TRBD1. V shed 3 bases and J 5 bases; nucleotides not matched to a gene: 9. Germline values: CDR1 SQVTM, CDR2 ANQGSEA. The CDR3 length is 14 residues. CDR3 region: CSVERTGRQNEQYF. CDR3 nucleotides: TGCAGCGTTGAGCGGACAGGGAGGCAAAACGAGCAGTACTTC.

This chain uses TRBV5-4 with TRBJ1-6; no definite D call. Germline V gene data show CDR1 as SGHNT and CDR2 as YYREEE (reference sequence). The germline V and J ends were trimmed by 3 bases and 0 bases, with 13 bases remaining between them. CDR3 length: 17 residues. CDR3 protein: CASSSSDVSSYNSPLHF. The CDR3 nucleotides are TGTGCCAGCAGCTCCTCAGACGTTAGCTCCTATAATTCACCCCTCCACTTT.

The chain recombines TRBV6-5 with TRBJ1-1, with D possibly TRBD1 on 5 matching bases. V dropped 11 bases and J dropped 0 bases, with 13 bases sitting between them. The CDR3 spans 13 residues. Looked up from germline, CDR1 is MNHEY and CDR2 is SVGAGI. CDR3 sequence: CACRRGMNTEAFF. The CDR3 region has the DNA TGTGCCTGTAGAAGGGGAATGAACACTGAAGCTTTCTTT.

The J gene is TRBJ1-5, the V gene TRBV19, with TRBD1 identical over 7 bases. Trimming at V came to 4 bases and at J to 0 bases, leaving 3 bases not matched to a gene. CDR3 size: 15 residues. Germline V CDR1 and CDR2: LNHDA, SQIVND (reference sequence). The CDR3 region is CASSRTGDSNQPQHF. As DNA, the CDR3 is TGTGCCAGTAGTAGAACAGGGGATAGCAATCAGCCCCAGCATTTT.

This chain uses TRBV19 with TRBJ1-4; a possible D gene is TRBD1 (5 bases). V lost 6 bases, J lost 0 bases, and 11 bases lay in between. Germline lookup yields CDR1 LNHDA and CDR2 SQIVND (reference sequence). The CDR3 has 15 amino acids. The CDR3 DNA reads TGTGCCAGTAGCCTAGGGGACCCAACTAATGAAAAACTGTTTTTT. Amino acids: CASSLGDPTNEKLFF.

The V and J genes are TRBV3-1 (or the pseudogene TRBV3-2) and TRBJ1-6; D is perhaps TRBD1 (6 bases). Germline V gives CDR1 LGHDT, CDR2 YNNKEL (reference sequence). Trimming pared 5 bases from V and 8 bases from J, leaving 7 bases between. The CDR3 totals 12 residues. CDR3 sequence: CASSSGDSPLHF. The CDR3 DNA follows: TGTGCCAGCAGCTCAGGGGATTCACCCCTCCACTTT.

This clone was counted a single time. The chain joins TRBV3-1 (or the pseudogene TRBV3-2) to TRBJ2-7; D gene unclear. V was shortened by 2 bases and J by 0 bases, with 17 bases between the two germline ends. Germline values: CDR1 LGHDT, CDR2 YNNKEL (reference sequence). This CDR3 has 17 amino acids. The CDR3: CASSQTKSPVLSYEQYF. The CDR3 DNA reads TGTGCCAGCAGCCAAACGAAGTCGCCAGTTCTCTCCTACGAGCAGTACTTC.

The rearrangement uses TRBV6-5 and TRBJ1-1, with 7 bases aligning to TRBD1. The germline CDR1 and CDR2 sequences are MNHEY and SVGAGI. The CDR3 spans 11 residues. The V and J ends lost 9 bases and 5 bases, in that order; junction bases with no gene match: 3. This CDR3 is CASLTGTEAFF. CDR3 sequence (DNA): TGTGCCAGTCTGACAGGGACTGAAGCTTTCTTT.

The chain combines TRBV5-1 with TRBJ2-7; 7 nucleotides align to TRBD2. The CDR3 loop spans 15 amino acids. V lost 0 bases to trimming and J lost 0 bases; unmatched junction nucleotides: 3. Germline V gives CDR1 SGHRS, CDR2 YFSETQ. CDR3 amino acids: CASSLAGGLSYEQYF. The CDR3 DNA is TGCGCCAGCAGCTTGGCGGGGGGTCTCTCCTACGAGCAGTACTTC.

The DNA of the CDR3 is TGTGCCAGCAGCACACCCCCCGGAGATACGCAGTATTTT. Translation: CASSTPPGDTQYF. The chain combines TRBV7-3 with TRBJ2-3; D gene uncertain. CDR1 and CDR2 (germline): SGHTA, FQGTGA. Trimming cost V 5 bases and J 5 bases, with 11 bases left between them. This CDR3 has 13 amino acids.

This chain joins TRBV2 and TRBJ2-7; perhaps D is TRBD1 or TRBD2 (5 bases each). CDR1 and CDR2 from the germline V gene are SNHLY and FYNNEI. Trimming cost V 10 bases and J 5 bases, with 15 bases left between them. The CDR3 loop spans 12 amino acids. The CDR3 loop is CATDRDVDEQYF. The CDR3 DNA reads TGTGCCACCGACCGGGACGTCGACGAGCAGTACTTC.

The V gene is TRBV7-9, the J gene TRBJ2-7; TRBD1 agrees at 8 bases. Germline values: CDR1 SEHNR, CDR2 FQNEAQ (reference sequence). The CDR3 covers 15 residues. V gave up 3 bases and J gave up 7 bases; unmatched junction bases: 11. The CDR3, as DNA: TGTGCCAGCAGCTTCGTAGGACAGGGCAGGGAGGAGCAGTACTTC. Protein sequence: CASSFVGQGREEQYF.

Of note for this clone: The same CDR3 also results from other DNA sequences found in this sample. This chain links TRBV3-1 (or the pseudogene TRBV3-2) with TRBJ2-5; no reliable D call. V was cut by 0 bases and J by 4 bases, with 3 bases left in between. The CDR3 spans 12 residues. The germline V gene has CDR1 LGHDT and CDR2 YNNKEL (reference sequence). This chain's CDR3 is CASSQETETQYF. The CDR3 coding sequence is TGTGCCAGCAGCCAAGAAACAGAGACCCAGTACTTC.

The CDR3 DNA sequence: TGCAGCGTTGAACGCCAGGGGGCTGGAAACACCATATATTTT. Its translation: CSVERQGAGNTIYF. The chain carries TRBV29-1 and TRBJ1-3, with 7 bases that match TRBD1. The CDR3 has 14 amino acids. The ends lost 2 bases at V and 2 bases at J; junction bases unmatched: 3. Germline assignment: CDR1 SQVTM and CDR2 ANQGSEA.

V is TRBV29-1 and J is TRBJ2-3; 11 bases align to TRBD2. The CDR3 has 14 residues. The germline CDR1 and CDR2 sequences are SQVTM and ANQGSEA. With V trimmed by 3 bases and J by 6 bases, 5 bases remained unmatched. The CDR3 is CSVDLSGGADTQYF. CDR3 nucleotides: TGCAGCGTTGACCTTAGCGGGGGGGCTGATACGCAGTATTTT.